This T cell receptor beta chain was captured in a study of naive and memory T cell subsets. Concerning this clonotype: Its antigen is not identified.

General study findings and limits: Diversity fell and Gini index rose from naive through CM, EM, EMRA. Possibly reflecting memory cells re-expressing CD45RA, a few larger clonotypes occurred in naive repertoires, especially CD8.

The beta constant-region primer was an equimolar mix of two oligonucleotides covering TRBC1 and TRBC2. TCRdb redid the calling of the UMI-ligation and nested PCR reads with MiXCR, one entry per CDR3 protein. The sample contains 120,000 to 150,000 distinct CDR3 sequences, over 15% of which appear only once. Trimming took off 9 bases at V and 6 bases at J, with 18 bases between the two ends. Germline CDR1 MNHEY, CDR2 SVGAGI. This CDR3 region has 14 residues. This receptor was identified in a human donor in good health. The chain couples TRBV6-5 to TRBJ1-5; tentative D call: TRBD1 (6 bases). The sample comprised naive CD4+ T cells from blood. The CDR3: CASRAGGAGQPQHF. DNA of the CDR3: TGTGCCAGTAGAGCGGGGGGCGCGGGTCAGCCCCAGCATTTT.